This note documents a single TCR beta chain sequence. This clonotype was detected many times. There is no known antigen for this receptor. No much larger clone is present one base from it, and per-base qualities are unavailable. The sample belongs to a study of T cells in Graves' hyperthyroidism and ophthalmopathy (dated by TCRdb to about 2019). Describing the broader study: Peripheral blood was sampled at the time of initial diagnosis, prior to any treatment. An independent validation cohort of fewer than 20 hyperthyroidism patients and 17 patients who later progressed to ophthalmopathy tested prospective prediction of ophthalmopathy. TCR V-J signatures able to tell the groups apart were searched for in a discovery cohort of some 97 patients, of whom about 40 had Graves' ophthalmopathy and roughly 58 had stable Graves' hyperthyroidism. Once sampling was done, hyperthyroidism patients were given methimazole at a starting dose of 30 mg daily, whereas ophthalmopathy patients were given high-dose intravenous methylprednisolone. The paper reports TCR Vbeta CDR3 sequencing of about 140 peripheral blood samples: around 41 ophthalmopathy, fewer than 85 hyperthyroidism and some 17 progressor patients. In six Graves' hyperthyroidism patients, the study also compared T-cell repertoires from thyroid tissue with T-cell repertoires from blood. The 100 discovery patients were randomly divided into training and test sets at a 7:3 ratio. Broader findings and caveats from the paper: Blood samples also contained most of the expanded thyroid clonotypes (frequency above 0.001), which suggests that blood repertoires may reflect thyroid immune responses. In validation, progression to ophthalmopathy was predicted by the model with nearly 71% sensitivity and nearly 75% specificity, a median of approximately 6.5 months before onset. No statistical method was used to set the sample size in advance, and investigators knew the group allocation. A model built on a 13 V-J signature distinguished ophthalmopathy from stable hyperthyroidism, reaching roughly 88% sensitivity and around 81% specificity in cross-validation and 80%/75% in testing.

Ophthalmopathy patients had moderately to severely active disease, Clinical Activity Score of at least 3, NOSPECS grade of at least 4, and duration under 3 months. The study excluded patients with uncontrolled infections, other autoimmune diseases, pregnancy or lactation. Diagnoses were based on clinical symptoms, serum thyroxine and TRAb, thyroid ultrasound and orbital computed tomography. PBMCs were isolated from 8 to 10 ml of fresh peripheral blood by Ficoll-Paque density gradient centrifugation. Trizol reagent was used to extract total RNA, and RNA quality was then checked on an Agilent 2100 Bioanalyzer. Germline trimming: 3 bases from V, 5 bases from J; junction bases outside gene matches: 4. For CDR1 and CDR2, the germline V gene lists MNHEY and SVGAGI. The CDR3 covers 15 residues, taking in both the cysteine and the phenylalanine. The read is trimmed to its CDR3 DNA, 45 bases read in frame from base 1.

The TCR beta CDR3 regions were amplified from the RNA transcripts. For the first round of RT-PCR on the TCR CDR3, the HTBI primer set was used together with the Qiagen OneStep RT-PCR kit. Libraries were constructed in a second round of multiplex PCR, after which size selection and purification were carried out. Libraries were sequenced paired-end with 100 bp reads on an Illumina HiSeq2000. The original methods were these. SOAPnuke was used to process the raw data, with reads discarded if the reads contained adapters or uncalled bases, had a mean Phred below 15, or lacked an exact constant-primer or identifier match. High-quality paired reads were merged using COPE v1.2.5, and each unique nucleotide sequence was defined as a clonotype. Clonotypes were aligned to IMGT TRBV, TRBD and TRBJ reference segments using MiTCR v1.1. Only V-J combinations with frequency above 0.0001, covering 99% to 99.2% of repertoires, were analysed. A TCS score was defined as the ratio of F50 (clonal expansion) to E x V (chaos), with BLOSUM62-based TCRdist applied between CDR3 peptides within each V-J. Welch's t-statistics and random forest reduced 500 to 550 V-J features to 10 to 15, which were used in a naive Bayes classifier (R e1071). Clones were called with MiXCR by TCRdb after fastp trimmed the public reads at Q25, and only in-frame beta chains were retained. Here each entry gathers all rows of one CDR3 protein and keeps the most common genes and DNA. Here the V and J calls rest on TCRdb's processing, not on the authors' analysis. In all, the sample holds around 370,000 distinct CDR3 sequences, and around 20% of those were seen once. The ten largest account for 40% to 45% of the sample.

The source material was blood. This TCR derives from a young man with Graves' ophthalmopathy. The receptor chain draws on TRBV6-5 and TRBJ2-2, with 9 bases matching TRBD1. The CDR3: CASSYAGTGTGELFF. The bases read TGTGCCAGCAGTTATGCCGGGACAGGGACCGGGGAGCTGTTTTTT.